The entry that follows covers one T cell receptor beta chain sequence. This sample was included in a study of blood T cell repertoires in COVID-19. As for the study in general: There were acute and convalescent COVID-19 samples, and they came from the United States, Italy and Spain. PBMCs, B-cell-depleted T cells, or T cells provided the cDNA or gDNA that made up the material.

Under the authors' procedure: Amplification with reference gene primers provided the estimates of nucleated cell counts. Repertoires were generated with immunoSEQ multiplex PCR, while TCRdb's copy carries only in-frame clones and drops some. That table gives V, J and clone size, and the DNA gave D and trimming. The table lists some 87,000 clones, around 85% of them singletons. This CDR3 region has 15 residues. From germline, CDR1 is MNHEY and CDR2 SMNVEV (reference sequence). V dropped 6 bases and J dropped 4 bases, with 18 bases sitting between them. The sequencing sample was made of peripheral blood. The TCR sequence derives from a woman between 65 and 79 years old with active or convalescent COVID-19. This chain links TRBV27 with TRBJ1-2, with D possibly being TRBD1 (6 bases). DNA of the CDR3: TGTGCCAGCAGCCTTTATTCCAGGGGTTCCTATGGCTACACCTTC. Its protein product is CASSLYSRGSYGYTF.